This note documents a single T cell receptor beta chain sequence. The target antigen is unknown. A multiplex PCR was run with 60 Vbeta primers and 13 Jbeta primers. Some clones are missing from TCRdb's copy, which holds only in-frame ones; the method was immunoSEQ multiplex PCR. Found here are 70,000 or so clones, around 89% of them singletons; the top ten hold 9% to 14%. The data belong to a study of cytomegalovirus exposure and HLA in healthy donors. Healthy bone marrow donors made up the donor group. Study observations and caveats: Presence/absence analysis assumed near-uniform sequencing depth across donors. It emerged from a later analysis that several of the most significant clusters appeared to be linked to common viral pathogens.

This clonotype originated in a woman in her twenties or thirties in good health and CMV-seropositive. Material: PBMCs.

In DNA form, the CDR3 reads TGTGCCAGCAGCGAACCCGGACAGGGGGATGGCTACACCTTC. Translated, it gives CASSEPGQGDGYTF. This sequence joins TRBV11-2 and TRBJ1-2, with TRBD1 matching 10 bases. Per the germline V gene, CDR1 is SGHAT and CDR2 is FQNNGV. This CDR3 is 14 amino acids long. Germline trimming cut 5 bases from V and 6 bases from J; bases unmatched to any gene: 6.